A single sample is the source of the 10 T cell receptor beta chains below, sequenced in a study of identifying expanded T cells in peripheral blood. The assay was immunoSEQ multiplex PCR, and TCRdb's table has in-frame clones only and misses some. The table records approximately 100,000 clones, roughly 90% of them present only once. The sequenced material came from blood. The receptors shown here come from a person aged 18 to 75 in good health.

In its sample, this clone was seen once. CDR3 residues: CASRPNPDSSYEQYF. DNA of the CDR3: TGTGCCAGCAGGCCCAACCCCGACAGCTCCTACGAGCAGTACTTC. The V and J genes are TRBV6-1 and TRBJ2-7; possibly TRBD1 for D (5 bases). Trimming pared 6 bases from V and 0 bases from J, leaving 15 bases between. The CDR3 covers 15 residues. The germline V gene encodes CDR1 MNHNS and CDR2 SASEGT.

A few counts support this clone. The gene calls are TRBV25-1 and TRBJ1-2; unclear D gene. This CDR3 region has 14 residues. Trimming left V 3 bases short and J 4 bases short, with 12 bases between. Germline V gene lookup returns CDR1 MGHDK and CDR2 SYGVNS. The CDR3 loop reads CASSDSGQLYGYTF. CDR3 sequence (DNA): TGTGCCAGCAGTGATTCCGGCCAGCTCTATGGCTACACCTTC.

There are a few counts of this clone. The chain links TRBV30 to TRBJ2-5; 7 bases are a match to TRBD2. CDR3 length: 12 residues. V lost 8 bases and J lost 5; bases outside the gene matches: 8. Germline V lookup: CDR1 GTSNPN, CDR2 SVGIG (reference sequence). CDR3 nucleotide sequence: TGTGCCCAGGGTGAGCGGGACGAGACCCAGTACTTC. Amino acid sequence: CAQGERDETQYF.

The rearrangement links TRBV5-1 to TRBJ1-2, with a possible D match to TRBD1 (6 bases). V lost 3 bases and J 5 bases, leaving 17 bases between the germline ends. The CDR3 has 15 residues. CDR1 SGHRS and CDR2 YFSETQ come from the germline V gene. Here the CDR3 reads CASSSGADQGYGYTF. In nucleotides, the CDR3 is TGCGCCAGCAGCTCGGGGGCGGATCAGGGGTATGGCTACACCTTC. Complete variable domain (other parts from reference TRBV5-1 and TRBJ1-2): KAGVTQTPRYLIKTRGQQVTLSCSPISGHRSVSWYQQTPGQGLQFLFEYFSETQRNKGNFPGRFSGRQFSNSRSEMNVSTLELGDSALYLCASSSGADQGYGYTFGSGTRLTVV.

This chain links TRBV7-9 with TRBJ2-1, with TRBD2 matching over 10 bases. CDR1 and CDR2 from the germline V gene are SEHNR and FQNEAQ (reference sequence). CDR3 size: 15 residues. V lost 0 bases and J lost 8; bases outside the gene matches: 4. The CDR3 spells CASSLALAGEDEQFF. DNA for the CDR3: TGTGCCAGCAGCTTAGCTCTAGCGGGAGAGGATGAGCAGTTCTTC.

This chain uses TRBV28 with TRBJ1-4; D gene ambiguous. Germline V gene lookup returns CDR1 MDHEN and CDR2 SYDVKM. V was pared by 6 bases and J by 4 bases, with 15 bases between. The CDR3 loop spans 15 amino acids. CDR3 bases: TGTGCCAGCAGCGGATGGAGATCTGTTAATGAAAAACTGTTTTTT. Its translation is CASSGWRSVNEKLFF.

The V and J genes are TRBV6-1 and TRBJ2-7; D remains unclear. CDR3 length: 15 residues. Trimming pared 2 bases from V and 0 bases from J, leaving 11 bases between. In germline, CDR1 is MNHNS, CDR2 SASEGT. The CDR3 region has the DNA TGTGCCAGCAGTGAATGGGTTACAGCCTCCTACGAGCAGTACTTC. It encodes CASSEWVTASYEQYF.

The chain recombines TRBV29-1 with TRBJ2-4; D not certain. CDR1 and CDR2 (germline): SQVTM, ANQGSEA. Trimming left V 5 bases short and J 4 bases short, with 12 bases between. This CDR3 has 13 amino acids. The CDR3 loop reads CSVNLPTKNIQYF. The CDR3, as DNA: TGCAGCGTTAACCTACCTACGAAAAACATTCAGTACTTC. Supplemented by reference TRBV29-1 and TRBJ2-4, the full variable domain reads SAVISQKPSRDICQRGTSLTIQCQVDSQVTMMFWYRQQPGQSLTLIATANQGSEATYESGFVIDKFPISRPNLTFSTLTVSNMSPEDSSIYLCSVNLPTKNIQYFGAGTRLSVL.

The chain carries TRBV9 and TRBJ2-5; no firm D call. The V end lost 1 base, the J end lost 2 bases, and 9 bases lay between the germline ends. The germline CDR1 and CDR2 sequences are SGDLS and YYNGEE. This CDR3 is built from 14 residues. The CDR3 bases are TGTGCCAGCAGCGTAAGTCAGATTCAAGAGACCCAGTACTTC. It specifies CASSVSQIQETQYF.

A note on this clone: Additional DNA sequences in this sample encode the identical CDR3. The genes are TRBV19 and TRBJ2-3, with no clear D. There are 16 residues in the CDR3. CDR1 is LNHDA and CDR2 is SQIVND in the germline V gene (reference sequence). V gave up 3 bases and J gave up 1 base, with 14 bases separating them. CDR3 region: CASSIPPGGGTDTQYF. The DNA of the CDR3 is TGTGCCAGTAGTATCCCCCCCGGCGGAGGCACAGATACGCAGTATTTT.